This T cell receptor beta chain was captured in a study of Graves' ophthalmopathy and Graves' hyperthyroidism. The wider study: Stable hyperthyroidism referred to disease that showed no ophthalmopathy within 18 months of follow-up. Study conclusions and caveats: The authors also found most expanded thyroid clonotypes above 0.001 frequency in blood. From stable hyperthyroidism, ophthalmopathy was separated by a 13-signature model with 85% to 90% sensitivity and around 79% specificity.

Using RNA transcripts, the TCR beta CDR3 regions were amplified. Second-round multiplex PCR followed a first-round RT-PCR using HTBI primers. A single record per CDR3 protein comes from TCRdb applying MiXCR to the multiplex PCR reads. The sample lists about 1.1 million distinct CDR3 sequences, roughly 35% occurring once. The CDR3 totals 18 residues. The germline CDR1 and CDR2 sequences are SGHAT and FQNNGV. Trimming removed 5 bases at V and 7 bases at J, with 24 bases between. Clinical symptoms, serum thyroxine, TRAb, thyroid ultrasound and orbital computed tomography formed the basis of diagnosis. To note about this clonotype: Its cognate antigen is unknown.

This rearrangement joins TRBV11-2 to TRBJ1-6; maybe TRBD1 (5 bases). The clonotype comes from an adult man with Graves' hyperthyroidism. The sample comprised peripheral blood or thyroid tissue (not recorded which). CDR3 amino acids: CASSPPPGRGGGNSPLHF. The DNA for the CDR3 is TGTGCCAGCAGCCCCCCCCCTGGGCGGGGGGGGGGGAATTCACCCCTCCACTTT.